The 2 T cell receptor beta chains listed next were all sequenced from one sample in a study of shared clonotypes between healthy human individuals. Assay used: immunoSEQ multiplex PCR; TCRdb lists only in-frame clones, some missing. The sample lists roughly 1,500,000 clones, less than 99% occurring once. Sequencing was carried out using naive CD4+ T cells sorted from blood. Subset noted: CD45RA+ positively selected. The receptors shown here come from a man in his thirties or forties in good health.

J is TRBJ2-7 and V is TRBV5-1, with D perhaps TRBD1 (6 bases). Germline V CDR1 and CDR2: SGHRS, YFSETQ. The CDR3 sequence is 14 residues long. The V end lost 3 bases, the J end lost 2 bases, and 12 bases lay between the germline ends. CDR3 DNA sequence: TGCGCCAGCAGCTCGATACAGGGTACCTACGAGCAGTACTTC. Its translation: CASSSIQGTYEQYF.

The chain employs TRBV6-5 and TRBJ2-7; D remains ambiguous. In germline, CDR1 is MNHEY, CDR2 SVGAGI. The CDR3 runs to 15 residues. Trimming took off 2 bases at V and 2 bases at J, with 13 bases between the two ends. The CDR3 DNA is TGTGCCAGCAGTTACGGAAACAGAGTTACCTACGAGCAGTACTTC. This gives the protein CASSYGNRVTYEQYF.